Below, 13 T cell receptor beta chains from the same sample are listed, as sequenced in a study of blood T cells in healthy people across ages. Primers used in a second PCR of roughly 7 to 11 cycles were a sample-barcoded 5' primer and a J-beta primer mix. TCRdb analysed the 5' RACE reads with MiXCR anew, one entry per CDR3 protein. The sample has 760,000 or so distinct CDR3 sequences, 20% to 25% seen once. The same data also went into a second study, on T cells of mothers and their children.

The sample was blood. The receptors shown here come from a boy aged 5-17 years in good health.

The chain has TRBV7-2 and TRBJ2-7; the D call may be TRBD1 or TRBD2 (5 bases each). CDR1 and CDR2 from the germline V gene are SGHTA and FQGNSA. This CDR3 is built from 13 residues. V gave up 3 bases and J gave up 5 bases, with 11 bases separating them. CDR3 nucleotide sequence: TGTGCCAGCAGCTTGGTGAGGGGCGACGAGCAGTACTTC. This gives the protein CASSLVRGDEQYF.

The chain employs TRBV4-3 and TRBJ2-5; TRBD2 matches 8 bases. The length of the CDR3 is 16 residues. Germline values: CDR1 LGHNA, CDR2 YSLEER. The ends lost 0 bases at V and 5 bases at J; junction bases unmatched: 8. The CDR3 sequence: CASSQDRGRLVETQYF. The DNA of the CDR3 is TGCGCCAGCAGCCAAGATCGCGGGAGGCTAGTGGAGACCCAGTACTTC.

This clonotype was found a few times. This chain joins TRBV7-2 and TRBJ2-6; tentative D call: TRBD1 (6 bases). This CDR3 has 17 residues. The ends were cut back, 4 bases at V and 1 base at J, with 14 bases in the middle. The germline CDR1 and CDR2 sequences are SGHTA and FQGNSA. The CDR3 sequence: CASSSLAGASGANVLTF. For the CDR3, the DNA is TGTGCCAGCAGCTCCCTAGCAGGGGCATCTGGGGCCAACGTCCTGACTTTC.

The sample holds a few counts of this clonotype. CDR3 in amino acids: CASSSQVGGETQYF. CDR3 nucleotides: TGCGCCAGCAGCTCCCAAGTTGGCGGGGAGACCCAGTACTTC. The chain joins TRBV5-1 to TRBJ2-5; weak D call: TRBD2 (5 bases). The germline CDR1 and CDR2 sequences are SGHRS and YFSETQ. CDR3 size: 14 residues. Trimming left V 3 bases short and J 5 bases short, with 14 bases between.

To note about this clonotype: The junction shows a germline mismatch at one end, possibly a read error. This rearrangement joins TRBV12-3 or TRBV12-4 to TRBJ1-3, with D possibly being TRBD1 (6 bases). The CDR3 runs to 12 residues. In DNA form, the CDR3 reads TGTGCCAGCACTTTAGGGGGGAACACCATATATTTT. Residues: CASTLGGNTIYF.

This clonotype was picked up a small number of times. The CDR3: CASSYSGGKGDIQYF. The DNA for the CDR3 is TGTGCCAGCAGTTACTCTGGGGGAAAGGGGGACATTCAGTACTTC. J is TRBJ2-4 and V is TRBV6-6, with a possible D match to TRBD1 (6 bases). Germline V lookup: CDR1 MNHNY, CDR2 SVGAGI (reference sequence). CDR3 length: 15 amino acids. The germline V and J ends were trimmed by 0 bases and 8 bases, with 14 bases remaining between them.

Only a few counts were recorded for this clonotype. The chain recombines TRBV5-1 with TRBJ1-2; the match to TRBD1 covers 7 bases. The junction had 7 bases not matched to a gene; V was cut back by 5 bases and J by 6 bases. Germline V gene lookup returns CDR1 SGHRS and CDR2 YFSETQ. The CDR3 extends over 13 amino acids. CDR3: CASRRQGEDGYTF. The CDR3 DNA follows: TGCGCCAGCAGACGACAGGGAGAGGATGGCTACACCTTC.

This clonotype was detected a few times. This sequence joins TRBV12-3 or TRBV12-4 and TRBJ2-7, with 8 bases that match TRBD1. The length of the CDR3 is 14 residues. The trim removed 5 bases at V and 4 bases at J, leaving 7 bases unmatched. CDR3 coding DNA: TGTGCCAGCAGTCCGGGACAGGCCAAGTACGAGCAGTACTTC. Its protein is CASSPGQAKYEQYF.

This clonotype was detected only a few times. This chain connects TRBV28 to TRBJ1-2; D is uncertain. Trimming shortened V by 7 bases and J by 4 bases, and 7 bases separated the two germline ends. The CDR3 length is 11 residues. The germline V gene has CDR1 MDHEN and CDR2 SYDVKM. CDR3 protein: CASTGIYGYTF. CDR3 nucleotides: TGTGCCAGCACAGGCATCTATGGCTACACCTTC.

This clonotype has just a few counts. The junction differs from germline at one of its ends, possibly a read error. The CDR3 DNA reads TGTACCAGCAGCCCTCTAGCGTCTGGAGACAATGAGCAGTTCTTC. Protein: CTSSPLASGDNEQFF. V usage is TRBV14 and J usage is TRBJ2-1, with D perhaps TRBD2 (6 bases). This CDR3 has 15 residues. Germline assignment: CDR1 SGHDN and CDR2 FVKESK.

This sequence joins TRBV28 and TRBJ1-3, with D tentatively TRBD1 (6 bases). V was shortened by 6 bases and J by 2 bases, with 14 bases between the two germline ends. Germline loops: CDR1 MDHEN, CDR2 SYDVKM. The CDR3 totals 15 residues. The CDR3 coding sequence is TGTGCCAGCAGGCAAACAGGGAACCCTGGAAACACCATATATTTT. It encodes CASRQTGNPGNTIYF. Using reference TRBV28 and TRBJ1-3 for the parts outside the CDR3, the full variable domain is DVKVTQSSRYLVKRTGEKVFLECVQDMDHENMFWYRQDPGLGLRLIYFSYDVKMKEKGDIPEGYSVSREKKERFSLILESASTNQTSMYLCASRQTGNPGNTIYFGEGSWLTVV.

With respect to this clonotype: The conserved final phenylalanine or tryptophan is absent from the CDR3, which likely points to a read error. The V and J genes are TRBV28 and TRBJ2-3, with D perhaps TRBD1 (5 bases). V lost 2 bases and J lost 2, with 17 bases in between. The CDR3 spans 17 residues. The germline V gene has CDR1 MDHEN and CDR2 SYDVKM. DNA of the CDR3: TGTGCCAGCAGTTTAATCCCCCAGGGTCCGAACACAGATACGCAGTATTCT. It yields the protein CASSLIPQGPNTDTQYS.

The chain is built from TRBV12-3 or TRBV12-4 and TRBJ1-3; D ambiguous. V was clipped by 1 base and J by 0 bases, with 10 bases between them. The CDR3 is made up of 16 amino acids. In nucleotides, the CDR3 is TGTGCCAGCAGTTTAGGTAACCATCTCTCTGGAAACACCATATATTTT. This encodes CASSLGNHLSGNTIYF.